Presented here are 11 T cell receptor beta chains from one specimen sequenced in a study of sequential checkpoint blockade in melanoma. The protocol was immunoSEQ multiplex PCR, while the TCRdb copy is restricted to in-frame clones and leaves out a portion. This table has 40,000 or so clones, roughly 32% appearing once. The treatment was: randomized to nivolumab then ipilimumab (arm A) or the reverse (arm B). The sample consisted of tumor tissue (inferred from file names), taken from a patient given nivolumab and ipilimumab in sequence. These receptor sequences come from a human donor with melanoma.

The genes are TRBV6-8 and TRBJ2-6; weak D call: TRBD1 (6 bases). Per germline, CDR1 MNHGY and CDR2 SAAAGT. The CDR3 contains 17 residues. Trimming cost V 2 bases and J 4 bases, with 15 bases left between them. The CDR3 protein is CASSYTTGWAGANVLTF. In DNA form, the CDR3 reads TGTGCCAGCAGTTACACGACAGGCTGGGCCGGGGCCAACGTCCTGACTTTC.

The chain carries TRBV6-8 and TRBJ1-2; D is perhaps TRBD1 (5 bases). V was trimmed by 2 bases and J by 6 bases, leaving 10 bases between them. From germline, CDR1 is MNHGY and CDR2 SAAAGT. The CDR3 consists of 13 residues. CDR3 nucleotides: TGTGCCAGCAGTTACGTGGGGACCCATGGCTACACCTTC. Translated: CASSYVGTHGYTF.

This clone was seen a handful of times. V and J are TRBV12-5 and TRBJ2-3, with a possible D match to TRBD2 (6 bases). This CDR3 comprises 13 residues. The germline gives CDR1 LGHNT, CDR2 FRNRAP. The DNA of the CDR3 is TGTGCCAGCGGGTCGAGAGGGACAGATACGCAGTATTTT. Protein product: CASGSRGTDTQYF. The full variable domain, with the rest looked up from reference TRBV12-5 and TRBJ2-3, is DARVTQTPRHKVTEMGQEVTMRCQPILGHNTVFWYRQTMMQGLELLAYFRNRAPLDDSGMPKDRFSAEMPDATLATLKIQPSEPRDSAVYFCASGSRGTDTQYFGPGTRLTVL.

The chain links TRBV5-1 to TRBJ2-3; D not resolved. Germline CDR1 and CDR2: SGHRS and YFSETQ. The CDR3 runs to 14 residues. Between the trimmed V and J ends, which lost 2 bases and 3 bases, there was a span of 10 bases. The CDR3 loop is CASSFNKGTDTQYF. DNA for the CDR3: TGCGCCAGCAGCTTTAATAAGGGAACAGATACGCAGTATTTT.

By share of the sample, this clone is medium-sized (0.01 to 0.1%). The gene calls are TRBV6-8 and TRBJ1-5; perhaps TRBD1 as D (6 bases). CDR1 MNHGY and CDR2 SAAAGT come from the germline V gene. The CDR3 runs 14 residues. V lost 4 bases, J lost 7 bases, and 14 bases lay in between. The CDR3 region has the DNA TGTGCCAGCAGTTCCGGGACTGGGGGCCAGCCCCAGCATTTT. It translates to CASSSGTGGQPQHF.

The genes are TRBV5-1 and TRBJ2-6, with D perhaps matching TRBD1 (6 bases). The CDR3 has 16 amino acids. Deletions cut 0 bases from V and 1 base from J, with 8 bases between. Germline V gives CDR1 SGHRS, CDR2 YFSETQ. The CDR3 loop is CASSLGTVSGANVLTF. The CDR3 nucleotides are TGCGCCAGCAGCTTGGGGACAGTTTCTGGGGCCAACGTCCTGACTTTC.

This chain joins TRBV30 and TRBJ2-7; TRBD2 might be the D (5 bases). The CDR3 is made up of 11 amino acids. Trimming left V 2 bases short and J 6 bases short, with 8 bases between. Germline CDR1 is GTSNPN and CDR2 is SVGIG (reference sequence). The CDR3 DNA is TGTGCCTGGAGTTTAAGCGGCGAGCAGTACTTC. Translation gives CAWSLSGEQYF.

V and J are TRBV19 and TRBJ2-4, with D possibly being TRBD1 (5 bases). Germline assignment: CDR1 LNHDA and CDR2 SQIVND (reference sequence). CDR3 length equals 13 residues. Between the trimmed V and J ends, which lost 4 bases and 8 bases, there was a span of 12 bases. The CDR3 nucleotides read TGTGCCAGTAGTAAGAACGGACATGACATTCAGTACTTC. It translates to CASSKNGHDIQYF.

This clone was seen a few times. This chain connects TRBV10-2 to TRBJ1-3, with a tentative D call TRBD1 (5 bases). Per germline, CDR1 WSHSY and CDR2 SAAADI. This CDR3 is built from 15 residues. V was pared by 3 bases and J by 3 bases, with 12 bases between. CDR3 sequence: CASSEGRGIGNTIYF. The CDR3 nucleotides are TGCGCCAGCAGTGAAGGGAGGGGTATTGGAAACACCATATATTTT.

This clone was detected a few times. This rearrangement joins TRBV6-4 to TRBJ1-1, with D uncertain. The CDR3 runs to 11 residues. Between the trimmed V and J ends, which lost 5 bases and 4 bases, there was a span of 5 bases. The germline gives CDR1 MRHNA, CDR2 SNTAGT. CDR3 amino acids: CASSYGTEAFF. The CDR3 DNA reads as TGTGCCAGCAGTTACGGCACTGAAGCTTTCTTT.

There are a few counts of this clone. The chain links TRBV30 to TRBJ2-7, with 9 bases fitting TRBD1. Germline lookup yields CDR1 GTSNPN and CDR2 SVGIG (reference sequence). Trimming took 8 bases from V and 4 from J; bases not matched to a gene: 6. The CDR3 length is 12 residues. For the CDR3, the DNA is TGTGCCGCGGACAGGGGTGGGTACGAGCAGTACTTC. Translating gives CAADRGGYEQYF.